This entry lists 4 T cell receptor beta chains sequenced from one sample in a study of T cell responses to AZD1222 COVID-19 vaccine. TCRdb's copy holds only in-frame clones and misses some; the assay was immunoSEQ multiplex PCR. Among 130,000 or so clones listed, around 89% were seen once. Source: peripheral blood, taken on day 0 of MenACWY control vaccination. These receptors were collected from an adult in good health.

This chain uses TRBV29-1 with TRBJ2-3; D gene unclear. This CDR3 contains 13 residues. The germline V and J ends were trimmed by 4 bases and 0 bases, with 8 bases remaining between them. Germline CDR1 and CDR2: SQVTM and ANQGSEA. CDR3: CSVASQSTDTQYF. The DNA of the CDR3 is TGCAGCGTTGCCTCACAGAGCACAGATACGCAGTATTTT.

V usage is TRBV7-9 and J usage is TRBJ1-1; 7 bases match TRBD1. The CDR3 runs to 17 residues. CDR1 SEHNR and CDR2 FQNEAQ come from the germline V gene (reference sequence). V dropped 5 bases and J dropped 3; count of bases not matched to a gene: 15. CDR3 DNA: TGTGCCAGCAGCCGCGTGTTGGGACAGTACATCGACACTGAAGCTTTCTTT. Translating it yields CASSRVLGQYIDTEAFF.

The CDR3 DNA sequence: TGTGCCACCAAAGGGCTAGCGGACTCAGGGGAGCAGTTCTTC. It specifies CATKGLADSGEQFF. The rearrangement joins TRBV10-3 to TRBJ2-1, with 7 bases identical to TRBD2. CDR3 length equals 14 residues. The J segment lost 10 bases and the V segment lost 10 bases, leaving 16 bases of the junction unmatched. Germline CDR1 is ENHRY and CDR2 is SYGVKD.

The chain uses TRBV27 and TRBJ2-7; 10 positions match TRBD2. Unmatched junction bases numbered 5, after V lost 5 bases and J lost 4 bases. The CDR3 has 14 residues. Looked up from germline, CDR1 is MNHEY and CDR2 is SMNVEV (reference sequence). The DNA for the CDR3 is TGTGCCAGCAGTCCTAGCGGGAGTCTGTACGAGCAGTACTTC. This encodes CASSPSGSLYEQYF.